This entry concerns a single TCR beta chain. What it binds is unknown. The sample carries other DNA sequences with the same CDR3. CD4+ cells of the naive, central memory, regulatory and stem cell-like memory types were sorted via CD45RO/CCR7/CD25/CD127/CD95/CD27. Post-sort purity exceeded 95% for all sorted populations. The study reverse transcribed the entire isolated RNA, so it sequenced expressed TCRB transcripts. Here immunoSEQ multiplex PCR was the method, and the copy in TCRdb shows in-frame clones only, minus some. Among more than 350,000 clones listed, roughly 10% were seen once. This record comes from a study of beta chain features in type 1 diabetes. Study information: Similarity in age, gender and cell yields was seen between patients and healthy donors. Overall study findings and caveats: A possible short-template PCR bias applies equally to patients and controls.

The length of the CDR3 is 14 residues. Germline lookup yields CDR1 SGHRS and CDR2 YFSETQ. J gave up 5 bases and V 2 bases, and 5 bases lay outside the gene matches. The chain employs TRBV5-1 and TRBJ2-5; 8 bases are a match to TRBD1. The TCR sequence derives from a woman between 18 and 29 years old in good health. Sequenced input: naive CD4+ T cells from blood. CDR3 protein: CASSFDRGEETQYF. The CDR3 coding sequence is TGCGCCAGCAGCTTCGACAGGGGTGAGGAGACCCAGTACTTC.